This T cell receptor beta chain appears in the sequencing data of a study of T-cell reconstitution after alpha-beta-depleted transplantation in children (dated by TCRdb to 2015 to 2016). The study in broad terms: Using TCR repertoire profiling, the study followed T-cell immune reconstitution in a quantitative way in children after TCRalphabeta/CD19-depleted allogeneic hematopoietic cell transplantation.

The library was obtained by PCR. The run used an Illumina HiSeq 2500. To normalize quantification of the TCRbeta repertoire, the TCR libraries were built with molecular barcoding that relied on unique molecular identifiers. TCRdb reprocessed the public reads (quality trimming at Q25 with fastp, clone calling with MiXCR) and kept in-frame beta chains. Rows with a matching CDR3 protein are joined into one entry that keeps the most common DNA and genes. For this sample the table gives over 550,000 distinct CDR3 sequences, of which about 11% were detected only once. In total, the top ten clones hold about 4.3% of the sample. Looking up the germline V gene yields CDR1 SGHDN and CDR2 FVKESK. The CDR3 holds 15 amino acids from the cysteine to the phenylalanine. The CDR3 DNA has 45 bases and is translated from base 1. Deletion took 1 base off V and 11 bases off J, with a span of 15 bases between the germline ends.

In its sample, this clonotype was seen a few times. It lacks a known antigen. Qualities for individual bases were not recorded, and no much larger clone is one base off. The rearranged chain carries TRBV14 and TRBJ1-6; TRBD1 might be the D gene, on 5 matching bases. The sequence was collected from a human donor who donated a stem cell graft to a child with acute myeloid leukemia. Sample: PBMCs from the stem cell graft donor, taken from the stem cell graft. The CDR3 reads CASSQGVGQGTPLHF. The nucleotide sequence reads as follows: TGTGCCAGCAGCCAAGGGGTAGGGCAGGGAACACCCCTCCACTTT.